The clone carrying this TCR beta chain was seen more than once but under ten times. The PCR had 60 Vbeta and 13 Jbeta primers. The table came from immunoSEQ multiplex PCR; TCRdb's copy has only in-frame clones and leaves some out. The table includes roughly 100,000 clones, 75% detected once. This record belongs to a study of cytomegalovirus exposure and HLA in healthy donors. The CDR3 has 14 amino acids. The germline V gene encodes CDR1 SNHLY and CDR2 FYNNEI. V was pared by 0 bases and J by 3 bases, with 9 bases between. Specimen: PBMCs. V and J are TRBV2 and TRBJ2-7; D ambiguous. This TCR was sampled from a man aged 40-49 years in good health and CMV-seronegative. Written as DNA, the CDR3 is TGTGCCAGCAGTGAAGCGCGGTTGGGCTACGAGCAGTACTTC. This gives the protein CASSEARLGYEQYF. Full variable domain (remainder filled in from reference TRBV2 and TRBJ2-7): EPEVTQTPSHQVTQMGQEVILRCVPISNHLYFYWYRQILGQKVEFLVSFYNNEISEKSEIFDDQFSVERPDGSNFTLKIRSTKLEDSAMYFCASSEARLGYEQYFGPGTRLTVT.